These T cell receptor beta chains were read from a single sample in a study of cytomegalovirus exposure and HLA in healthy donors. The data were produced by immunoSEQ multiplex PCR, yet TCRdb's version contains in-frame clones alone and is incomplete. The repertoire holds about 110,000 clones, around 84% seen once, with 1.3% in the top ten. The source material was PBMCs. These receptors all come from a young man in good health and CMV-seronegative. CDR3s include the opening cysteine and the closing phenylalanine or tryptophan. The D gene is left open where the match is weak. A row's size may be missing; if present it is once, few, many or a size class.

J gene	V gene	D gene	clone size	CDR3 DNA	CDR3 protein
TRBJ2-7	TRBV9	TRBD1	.	TGTGCCAGCAGCGCCGGACAGGGTATTAACGAGCAGTACTTC	CASSAGQGINEQYF
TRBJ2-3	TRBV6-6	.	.	TGTGCCAGCAGTTACTCTCCGTCGTCGTTGACAGATACGCAGTATTTT	CASSYSPSSLTDTQYF
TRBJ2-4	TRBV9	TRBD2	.	TGTGCCAGCAGCTCTTCGGGACTAGCGGGGCCCAAAAACATTCAGTACTTC	CASSSSGLAGPKNIQYF
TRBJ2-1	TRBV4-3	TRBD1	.	TGCGCCAGCAGCCAAGACCCGGGACAGGTATACAATGAGCAGTTCTTC	CASSQDPGQVYNEQFF
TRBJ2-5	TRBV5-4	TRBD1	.	TGTGCCAGCAGCTTGGCCGGAGGACAGGCAACAGAGACCCAGTACTTC	CASSLAGGQATETQYF
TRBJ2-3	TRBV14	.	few	TGTGCCAGCAGCCAGTTCGGCGCAGGTACGCAGTATTTT	CASSQFGAGTQYF
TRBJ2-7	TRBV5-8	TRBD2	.	TGTGCCAGCAGCCCTTCTAGCGGGGGACAATACGAGCAGTACTTC	CASSPSSGGQYEQYF
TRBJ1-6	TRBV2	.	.	TGTGCCAGCAGTGGATACAGGGATTCACCCCTCCACTTT	CASSGYRDSPLHF
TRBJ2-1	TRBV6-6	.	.	TGTGCCAGCAGTGATGGGCCCTACAATGAGCAGTTCTTC	CASSDGPYNEQFF
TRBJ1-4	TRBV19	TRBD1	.	TGTGCCAGTAGTAGGACAGGGGGCACGGCTAATGAAAAACTGTTTTTT	CASSRTGGTANEKLFF
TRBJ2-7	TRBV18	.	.	TGTGCCAGTCAATTATCCCGGACAAGGATCCACGAGCAGTACTTC	CASQLSRTRIHEQYF
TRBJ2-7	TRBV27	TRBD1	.	TGTGCCAGCAGTCCTAGGGGACAGGGGTCCTACGAGCAGTACTTC	CASSPRGQGSYEQYF
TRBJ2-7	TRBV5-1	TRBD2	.	TGCGCCAGCAGCTCCTTAGCGGGAGAAGACGAGCAGTACTTC	CASSSLAGEDEQYF
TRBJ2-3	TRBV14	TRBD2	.	TGTGCCAGCAGCCAAGAGCTACTAGCGGGAGGGCCGGGCCCACTAGATACGCAGTATTTT	CASSQELLAGGPGPLDTQYF
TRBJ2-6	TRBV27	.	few	TGTGCCAGCAGAGAGGACAACTCTGGGGCCAACGTCCTGACTTTC	CASREDNSGANVLTF
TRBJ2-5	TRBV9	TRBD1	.	TGTGCCAGCAGCATATGGACAGGGGCGAGAGAGACCCAGTACTTC	CASSIWTGARETQYF
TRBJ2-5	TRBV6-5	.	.	TGTGCCAGCAGTTACGAGAAGGAGGAGACCCAGTACTTC	CASSYEKEETQYF
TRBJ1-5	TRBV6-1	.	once	TGTGCCAGCAGTCGGAGGGGAAATCAGCCCCAGCATTTT	CASSRRGNQPQHF
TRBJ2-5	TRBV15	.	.	TGTGCCACCAGCAGAGGAGGGGGAGGGGAGACCCAGTACTTC	CATSRGGGGETQYF
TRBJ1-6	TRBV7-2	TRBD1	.	TGTGCCAGCAGCTGGGGGGCAGGGGGCAACGCACCCCTCCACTTT	CASSWGAGGNAPLHF
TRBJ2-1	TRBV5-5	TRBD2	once	TGTGCCAGCAGCTTAGGACTAGCGGGAGGTATTGATGAGCAGTTCTTC	CASSLGLAGGIDEQFF
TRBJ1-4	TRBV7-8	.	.	TGTGCCAGCAGCTTAGGCAGGGTCGTAAGGTTAGATGAAAAACTGTTTTTT	CASSLGRVVRLDEKLFF
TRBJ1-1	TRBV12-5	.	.	TGTGCTAGTGGTTCGAGGATAGGGAGGAACACTGAAGCTTTCTTT	CASGSRIGRNTEAFF
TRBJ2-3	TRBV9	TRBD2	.	TGTGCCAGCAGCGTAGAGGGACTAGCGGGGTCTATCGGTACGCAGTATTTT	CASSVEGLAGSIGTQYF
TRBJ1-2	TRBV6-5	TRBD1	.	TGTGCCAGCAGTCCATCAGGGGGCGGCTACACCTTC	CASSPSGGGYTF
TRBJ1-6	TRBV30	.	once	TGTGCCTGGAGTAGAACAGGATCACCCCTCCACTTT	CAWSRTGSPLHF
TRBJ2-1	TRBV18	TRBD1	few	TGTGCCAGCTCACCTTGGGGACAGCCGATCTACAATGAGCAGTTCTTC	CASSPWGQPIYNEQFF
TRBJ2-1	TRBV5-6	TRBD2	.	TGTGCCAGCAGCTTGCCCGGGGGGAAAAACAATGAGCAGTTCTTC	CASSLPGGKNNEQFF
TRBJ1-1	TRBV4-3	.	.	TGCGCCAGCAGCCAAGGTGGAGGGGACACTGAAGCTTTCTTT	CASSQGGGDTEAFF
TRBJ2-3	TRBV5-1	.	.	TGCGCCAGCAGCCCCCTCCGCACAGATACGCAGTATTTT	CASSPLRTDTQYF
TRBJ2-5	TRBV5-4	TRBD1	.	TGTGCCAGCAGCGGGGCGGGACAGGGACAGGAGACCCAGTACTTC	CASSGAGQGQETQYF
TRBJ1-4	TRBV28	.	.	TGTGCCAGCAGTCCCATCCCAGGGTTTCCTAATGAAAAACTGTTTTTT	CASSPIPGFPNEKLFF
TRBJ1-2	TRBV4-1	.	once	TGCGCCAGCAGCCTAGGGCAGGGAGGCTACACCTTC	CASSLGQGGYTF
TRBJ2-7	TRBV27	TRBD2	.	TGTGCCAGCAGTCAGACTAGCGGAACCTACGAGCAGTACTTC	CASSQTSGTYEQYF
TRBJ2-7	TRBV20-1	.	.	TGCAGTGCTCCTCCCCACGAGCAGTACTTC	CSAPPHEQYF
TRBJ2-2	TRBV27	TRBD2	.	TGTGCCAGCAGCACGGCATCCCTGGGGGGGGGAGCGAACACCGGGGAGCTGTTTTTT	CASSTASLGGGANTGELFF
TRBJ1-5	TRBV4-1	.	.	TGCGCCAGCAGCCCTGCTGTGCCAACGGGGAATCAGCCCCAGCATTTT	CASSPAVPTGNQPQHF
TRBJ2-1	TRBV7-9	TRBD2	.	TGTGCCAGCAGCTGGGTACTAGCGGCGCTCATCTCCTACAATGAGCAGTTCTTC	CASSWVLAALISYNEQFF
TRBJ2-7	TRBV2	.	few	TGTGCCAGCAGTGAAGATGACAGAGTAAACTACGAGCAGTACTTC	CASSEDDRVNYEQYF
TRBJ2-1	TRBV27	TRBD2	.	TGTGCCAGCAGTTTATCGGTAGGAGTAGCGGGGGCCCCCTACAATGAGCAGTTCTTC	CASSLSVGVAGAPYNEQFF
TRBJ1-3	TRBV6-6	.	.	TGTGCCAGCACCGCACCGGGACAATCCTCTGGAAACACCATATATTTT	CASTAPGQSSGNTIYF
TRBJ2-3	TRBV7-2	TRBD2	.	TGTGCCAGCAGCGAGGGACTAGCGGGGACAGATACGCAGTATTTT	CASSEGLAGTDTQYF
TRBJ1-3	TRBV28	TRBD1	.	TGTGCCAGCAGTAACGACAGGGTGAGAGGAAACACCATATATTTT	CASSNDRVRGNTIYF
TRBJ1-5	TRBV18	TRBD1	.	TGTGCCAGCTCACCAGGGACAGGACAATCAAATCAGCCCCAGCATTTT	CASSPGTGQSNQPQHF
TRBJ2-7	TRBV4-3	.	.	TGCGCCAGCAGCCAAGAATGGAGCCTCTCCTACGAGCAGTACTTC	CASSQEWSLSYEQYF
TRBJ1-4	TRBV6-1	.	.	TGTGCCAGCAATGATCCTTATGAAAAACTGTTTTTT	CASNDPYEKLFF
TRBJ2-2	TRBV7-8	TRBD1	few	TGTGCCAGCAGCTTAGCGCCTCGGGACAGGGTGGTTGGCACCCTAAACACCGGGGAGCTGTTTTTT	CASSLAPRDRVVGTLNTGELFF
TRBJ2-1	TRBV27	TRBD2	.	TGTGCCAGCAGTTCGAGCGGGACGATAGGGAATGAGCAGTTCTTC	CASSSSGTIGNEQFF
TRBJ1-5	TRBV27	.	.	TGTGCCAGCAGTTTATCGATCGGTAGCAATCAGCCCCAGCATTTT	CASSLSIGSNQPQHF
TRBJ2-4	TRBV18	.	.	TGTGCCAGCTCAGCCGTCCACAGAGGGAACATTCAGTACTTC	CASSAVHRGNIQYF
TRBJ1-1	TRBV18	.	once	TGTGCCAGCTCACCACCAGGGGTCACTGAAGCTTTCTTT	CASSPPGVTEAFF
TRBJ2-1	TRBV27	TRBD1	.	TGTGCCAGCAGTTCCGGACAGGGGGTTTACAATGAGCAGTTCTTC	CASSSGQGVYNEQFF
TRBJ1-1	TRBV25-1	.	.	TGTGCCAGCACGTCTGCTGGGCCTCCAGGCACTGAAGCTTTCTTT	CASTSAGPPGTEAFF
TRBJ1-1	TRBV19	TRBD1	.	TGTGCCGCAAGCTACAGGGGGAACACTGAAGCTTTCTTT	CAASYRGNTEAFF
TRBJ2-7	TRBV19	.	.	TGTGCCAGTAGTTTACAGGGTGTCGACGAGCAGTACTTC	CASSLQGVDEQYF
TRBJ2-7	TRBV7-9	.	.	TGTGCCAGCAGCTTAGACGGGGTTTCCGAGCAGTACTTC	CASSLDGVSEQYF
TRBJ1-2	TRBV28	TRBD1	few	TGTGCCAGCAGTCCGCCCGGGACAGTCTATGGCTACACCTTC	CASSPPGTVYGYTF
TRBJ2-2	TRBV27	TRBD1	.	TGTGCCAGCAGTTTCCTCGGACAGGGGGAATGGACCGGGGAGCTGTTTTTT	CASSFLGQGEWTGELFF